This entry lists 27 T cell receptor beta chains sequenced from one sample in a study of cytomegalovirus exposure and HLA in healthy donors. Primers: 60 Vbeta forward and 13 Jbeta reverse. The repertoire was sequenced with immunoSEQ multiplex PCR; TCRdb's copy has only in-frame clones and lacks some. Among about 140,000 clones listed, around 80% were seen once. The sample was PBMCs. Receptors originate from a man aged 30-40 years in good health.

The gene calls are TRBV28 and TRBJ2-1; TRBD1 might be the D (6 bases). Germline V gene data show CDR1 as MDHEN and CDR2 as SYDVKM. The CDR3 runs to 15 residues. Trimming shortened V by 8 bases and J by 9 bases, and 23 bases separated the two germline ends. CDR3 residues: CASQTRWGREGEQFF. The CDR3 DNA follows: TGTGCCAGCCAGACCCGGTGGGGGCGAGAGGGTGAGCAGTTCTTC. The full variable domain, its missing parts supplied by reference TRBV28 and TRBJ2-1, is DVKVTQSSRYLVKRTGEKVFLECVQDMDHENMFWYRQDPGLGLRLIYFSYDVKMKEKGDIPEGYSVSREKKERFSLILESASTNQTSMYLCASQTRWGREGEQFFGPGTRLTVL.

This clone was detected once. The gene calls are TRBV2 and TRBJ2-2, with 11 bases that match TRBD2. V trimming: 6 bases; J trimming: 6 bases; junction bases outside the gene matches: 6. The CDR3 spans 15 residues. CDR1 and CDR2 (germline): SNHLY, FYNNEI. CDR3 residues: CASRETSGKAGELFF. CDR3 sequence (DNA): TGTGCCAGCAGGGAGACTAGCGGGAAGGCCGGGGAGCTGTTTTTT.

Concerning this clone: Germline and junction disagree at one end, which may indicate a read error. The chain employs TRBV20-1 and TRBJ2-1; 9 bases agree with TRBD2. This CDR3 has 10 amino acids. From germline, CDR1 is DFQATT and CDR2 SNEGSKA (reference sequence). CDR3 nucleotide sequence: TGCAGTGCTAAACTAGCGGGTCCAATCTTC. Residues: CSAKLAGPIF.

The chain's CDR3 is CASSLSGGTNTGELFF. CDR3 nucleotide sequence: TGTGCCAGCAGCTTATCCGGCGGGACGAACACCGGGGAGCTGTTTTTT. The chain is built from TRBV7-3 and TRBJ2-2; a possible D gene is TRBD2 (6 bases). Germline CDR1 reads SGHTA; CDR2 reads FQGTGA. The CDR3 has 16 residues. With 2 bases removed from V and 0 bases from J, the gap between germline ends came to 10 bases.

This clone was recorded once. This chain connects TRBV27 to TRBJ2-1; 8 nucleotides align to TRBD2. Germline CDR1 is MNHEY and CDR2 is SMNVEV (reference sequence). This CDR3 comprises 15 residues. J was trimmed by 7 bases and V by 3 bases; bases with no gene match: 8. The CDR3 loop is CASSFMAGGGNEQFF. CDR3 nucleotides: TGTGCCAGCAGTTTTATGGCGGGAGGAGGGAATGAGCAGTTCTTC.

The chain is built from TRBV11-2 and TRBJ2-1, with 7 bases aligning to TRBD2. The CDR3 runs 14 residues. The V gene end was trimmed by 4 bases and the J gene end by 1 base; junction bases not matched to a gene: 1. Germline CDR1 and CDR2: SGHAT and FQNNGV. The CDR3 loop reads CASSSGRSYNEQFF. CDR3 bases: TGTGCCAGCAGCTCCGGGAGGTCCTACAATGAGCAGTTCTTC.

The chain combines TRBV19 with TRBJ1-5, with 11 bases fitting TRBD1. The germline gives CDR1 LNHDA, CDR2 SQIVND (reference sequence). V shed 6 bases, J shed 1 base, and the junction held 5 bases outside the gene matches. The CDR3 covers 16 residues. The CDR3 DNA sequence: TGTGCCAGTAGCCCCCGGGACAGGGGGAGCAATCAGCCCCAGCATTTT. Protein sequence: CASSPRDRGSNQPQHF.

This clone is a singleton in its sample. The rearrangement uses TRBV29-1 and TRBJ2-1, with D perhaps matching TRBD1 (6 bases). The CDR3 is 13 residues long. Germline V CDR1 and CDR2: SQVTM, ANQGSEA. Trimming shortened V by 0 bases and J by 5 bases, and 8 bases separated the two germline ends. CDR3 in DNA: TGCAGCGTTGAAGATTACAGGGACAATGAGCAGTTCTTC. Its translation: CSVEDYRDNEQFF.

The V and J genes are TRBV4-1 and TRBJ2-7; tentative D call: TRBD2 (6 bases). V lost 0 bases and J lost 7, with 19 bases in between. The CDR3 is 16 residues long. Germline CDR1 reads MGHRA; CDR2 reads YSYEKL. CDR3 nucleotides: TGCGCCAGCAGCCAAGAAGGTGTTCCTCCCCGGGGGGAGCAGTACTTC. It codes for CASSQEGVPPRGEQYF.

This clone was observed a few times. This CDR3 reads CASSLRLAGASYNEQFF. In DNA, the CDR3 is TGTGCCAGCAGCCTCCGACTAGCGGGTGCCTCCTACAATGAGCAGTTCTTC. V gene TRBV27 combines with J gene TRBJ2-1; TRBD2 matches at 10 bases. Trimming removed 6 bases from V and 0 bases from J; junction bases left unmatched: 8. The CDR3 covers 17 residues. Germline CDR1 reads MNHEY; CDR2 reads SMNVEV (reference sequence).

This clone came up once. This chain joins TRBV30 and TRBJ1-1; no clear D. CDR1 and CDR2 from the germline V gene are GTSNPN and SVGIG (reference sequence). V lost 2 bases and J lost 5, with 12 bases in between. CDR3 length: 13 amino acids. The CDR3 DNA sequence: TGTGCCTGGAGTACCCAGGCTACGACTGAAGCTTTCTTT. Protein sequence: CAWSTQATTEAFF.

This chain uses TRBV6-5 with TRBJ2-2; tentative D call: TRBD2 (6 bases). V shed 6 bases and J shed 2 bases, with 13 bases lying between them. Germline CDR1 MNHEY, CDR2 SVGAGI. This CDR3 spans 15 amino acids. The CDR3 protein is CASSGSGLNTGELFF. The CDR3 coding sequence is TGTGCCAGCAGCGGTTCGGGACTCAACACCGGGGAGCTGTTTTTT.

The gene calls are TRBV18 and TRBJ1-1; D call uncertain. Trimming removed 6 bases at V and 8 bases at J, with 22 bases between. Germline V gene lookup returns CDR1 KGHSH and CDR2 LQKENI. This CDR3 is built from 15 residues. CDR3 in DNA: TGTGCCAGCTCCCCTCGTTTCACCGAAGAGATAGAAGCTTTCTTT. This gives the protein CASSPRFTEEIEAFF.

The V call is TRBV9, the J call TRBJ2-7, with TRBD1 identical over 11 bases. With V trimmed by 0 bases and J by 5 bases, 1 base remained unmatched. This CDR3 contains 14 residues. Germline-derived CDR1 and CDR2 are SGDLS and YYNGEE. The CDR3 region is CASSVGTGGDEQYF. The CDR3 region has the DNA TGTGCCAGCAGCGTAGGGACAGGGGGCGACGAGCAGTACTTC.

V usage is TRBV5-8 and J usage is TRBJ2-7; 9 bases agree with TRBD1. Germline V gene lookup returns CDR1 SGHTS and CDR2 YDEGEE. V was pared by 4 bases and J by 3 bases, with 5 bases of the junction left unmatched. This CDR3 spans 14 amino acids. CDR3 coding DNA: TGTGCCAGCAGCGGCCGGGACAGGGACTACGAGCAGTACTTC. Residues: CASSGRDRDYEQYF.

The chain couples TRBV27 to TRBJ1-6; 8 bases agree with TRBD1. CDR1 is MNHEY and CDR2 is SMNVEV in the germline V gene (reference sequence). J lost 10 bases, V lost 5 bases, and 10 bases had no gene match. The CDR3 consists of 15 residues. CDR3 loop: CASSPRDRRGSPLHF. In DNA form, the CDR3 reads TGTGCCAGCAGTCCAAGGGACAGGCGGGGGTCACCCCTCCACTTT.

V and J are TRBV11-3 and TRBJ2-3; D gene uncertain. The V gene lost 5 bases and the J gene lost 3 bases, with 12 bases spanning the gap. CDR3 length equals 14 residues. The germline V gene encodes CDR1 SGHNT and CDR2 YENEEA. Here the CDR3 DNA reads TGTGCCAGCAGCCGCAGGCCACCGACAGATACGCAGTATTTT. Its protein is CASSRRPPTDTQYF.

The J gene is TRBJ1-2, the V gene TRBV19, with a possible D match to TRBD1 (5 bases). This CDR3 contains 11 residues. The germline V and J ends were trimmed by 10 bases and 6 bases, with 12 bases remaining between them. Germline V gene data show CDR1 as LNHDA and CDR2 as SQIVND (reference sequence). The CDR3 region is CATLAGHGYTF. DNA for the CDR3: TGTGCCACCCTTGCGGGACATGGCTACACCTTC.

The chain combines TRBV6-1 with TRBJ2-7; D gene ambiguous. V was trimmed by 3 bases and J by 1 base, leaving 10 bases between them. CDR3 length equals 14 residues. Germline V lookup: CDR1 MNHNS, CDR2 SASEGT. The CDR3 spells CASSDHAGSYEQYF. In DNA, the CDR3 is TGTGCCAGCAGTGACCACGCCGGTTCCTACGAGCAGTACTTC.

V gene TRBV11-3 combines with J gene TRBJ2-2; D unclear. The CDR3 length is 15 residues. V was shortened by 5 bases and J by 1 base, with 11 bases between the two germline ends. Looked up from germline, CDR1 is SGHNT and CDR2 is YENEEA. The CDR3 region has the DNA TGTGCCAGCAGCGCCGTACAGCTGAACACCGGGGAGCTGTTTTTT. The encoded protein is CASSAVQLNTGELFF.

This clone was detected only a few times. The V call is TRBV2, the J call TRBJ2-7; 8 bases agree with TRBD1. This CDR3 comprises 14 residues. Germline V CDR1 and CDR2: SNHLY, FYNNEI. The trim removed 5 bases at V and 3 bases at J, leaving 6 bases unmatched. The CDR3 bases are TGTGCCAGCAGTACCGGGACAGGATTCTACGAGCAGTACTTC. Amino acids: CASSTGTGFYEQYF.

The chain carries TRBV7-9 and TRBJ2-5; D is perhaps TRBD2 (6 bases). The CDR3 sequence is 12 residues long. Germline loops: CDR1 SEHNR, CDR2 FQNEAQ (reference sequence). Trimming removed 7 bases from V and 4 bases from J, with 10 bases in between. The CDR3 loop reads CASTSGAETQYF. DNA of the CDR3: TGTGCCAGCACGTCGGGAGCAGAGACCCAGTACTTC.

This chain connects TRBV19 to TRBJ2-7; 9 bases match TRBD2. Germline V gene sequence: CDR1 LNHDA, CDR2 SQIVND (reference sequence). J lost 6 bases, V lost 7 bases, and 7 bases had no gene match. This CDR3 is built from 13 residues. DNA of the CDR3: TGTGCCAGTATGCGAGCGGGAGGTTCCGAGCAGTACTTC. Translated, it gives CASMRAGGSEQYF.

In this sample, this clone turned up once. The chain combines TRBV5-5 with TRBJ1-1; TRBD1 aligns across 8 bases. J gave up 0 bases and V 4 bases, and 2 bases lay outside the gene matches. This CDR3 comprises 14 residues. CDR1 and CDR2 from the germline V gene are SGHKS and YYEKEE (reference sequence). For the CDR3, the DNA is TGTGCCAGCAGCAGGACAGGGATGAACACTGAAGCTTTCTTT. It translates to CASSRTGMNTEAFF.

V and J are TRBV6-6 and TRBJ2-2; D call uncertain. The CDR3 runs 13 residues. The V end was cut by 0 bases, the J end by 5 bases, with 4 bases between. Per germline, CDR1 MNHNY and CDR2 SVGAGI (reference sequence). This chain's CDR3 is CASSYSGTGELFF. The DNA for the CDR3 is TGTGCCAGCAGTTACTCCGGGACCGGGGAGCTGTTTTTT.

V is TRBV29-1 and J is TRBJ1-1; D gene ambiguous. CDR3 length: 12 amino acids. Trimming took off 6 bases at V and 3 bases at J, with 11 bases between the two ends. Germline CDR1 reads SQVTM; CDR2 reads ANQGSEA. For the CDR3, the DNA is TGCAGCGTAAGAACCCGGGACACTGAAGCTTTCTTT. It encodes CSVRTRDTEAFF.

The chain joins TRBV27 to TRBJ1-2; 8 bases line up with TRBD1. Trimming took 6 bases from V and 6 from J; bases not matched to a gene: 9. The CDR3 loop spans 14 amino acids. The germline CDR1 and CDR2 sequences are MNHEY and SMNVEV (reference sequence). CDR3 DNA: TGTGCCAGCAGGCGCACGGGACAGGCAAATGGCTACACCTTC. It is translated as CASRRTGQANGYTF.